Each of the 6 T cell receptor beta chains below was sequenced from the same sample in a study of blood T cells in healthy people across ages. A J-beta primer mix and a sample-barcoded 5' primer were used in a second PCR of roughly 6 to 11 cycles. TCRdb re-analysed the 5' RACE reads in MiXCR, keeping a single row per CDR3 protein. The table records over 950,000 distinct CDR3 sequences, more than 30% of them present only once. The specimen sequenced was blood. The receptors were gathered from a man aged 18-30 years in good health.

The sample holds a few counts of this clonotype. The rearrangement joins TRBV4-3 to TRBJ2-4; TRBD1 aligns across 7 bases. Germline CDR1 LGHNA, CDR2 YSLEER. The CDR3 is made up of 15 amino acids. Trimming took 1 base from V and 4 from J; bases not matched to a gene: 4. CDR3 coding DNA: TGCGCCAGCAGCCAAGTCAGGGGGTGGAAAAACATTCAGTACTTC. Its translation is CASSQVRGWKNIQYF.

This clonotype was counted a few times. The V call is TRBV4-2, the J call TRBJ2-2; possibly TRBD1 or TRBD2 for D (5 bases each). Trimming shortened V by 0 bases and J by 8 bases, and 13 bases separated the two germline ends. Germline lookup yields CDR1 LGHNA and CDR2 YNFKEQ. CDR3 length equals 15 residues. CDR3 region: CASSQDLGRRGELFF. The CDR3 DNA sequence: TGTGCCAGCAGCCAAGATCTGGGGCGGAGGGGGGAGCTGTTTTTT.

The rearrangement uses TRBV27 and TRBJ2-1; unclear D gene. The J call could be wrong; TRBJ2-7 is a better fit for the DNA end. This CDR3 is built from 11 residues. Germline values: CDR1 MNHEY, CDR2 SMNVEV (reference sequence). CDR3 amino acids: CAIGSYNEQYF. Written as DNA, the CDR3 is TGTGCCATCGGATCCTACAATGAGCAGTACTTC.

The rearrangement joins TRBV15 to TRBJ1-1; D is ambiguous. The germline V gene has CDR1 LNHNV and CDR2 YYDKDF (reference sequence). The CDR3 spans 15 residues. Trimming cost V 4 bases and J 3 bases, with 15 bases left between them. CDR3: CATSKFRTSHTEAFF. CDR3 DNA: TGTGCCACCAGCAAGTTCCGGACCAGTCACACTGAAGCTTTCTTT.

As to this clonotype: One end of the junction does not line up with germline, which may come from a read error. The gene calls are TRBV6-6 and TRBJ1-1; tentatively, D is TRBD1 (5 bases). The germline gives CDR1 MNHNY, CDR2 SVGAGI (reference sequence). The CDR3 is 14 residues long. CDR3 sequence reads: CAGSYSVGDTEAFF. The CDR3 coding sequence is TGTGCCGGCAGTTACTCGGTGGGGGACACTGAAGCTTTCTTT.

In this sample, this clonotype turned up a few times. This chain joins TRBV2 and TRBJ1-1; D remains ambiguous. CDR1 is SNHLY, CDR2 FYNNEI, per germline. V lost 7 bases, J lost 0 bases, and 6 bases lay in between. This CDR3 has 12 amino acids. This CDR3 reads CASNHMNTEAFF. CDR3 DNA sequence: TGTGCCAGCAATCACATGAACACTGAAGCTTTCTTT.